This TCR beta chain was sequenced in a study of blood T cell repertoires in COVID-19 (dated by TCRdb to 2020 to 2022). Regarding the complete study: Samples from collaborators originated in the United States, Italy and Spain and spanned both the acute and convalescent phases of COVID-19. Where available, HLA class I and class II types were obtained from metadata supplied by the sample provider rather than from assay-based typing. The prospective study material was composed of cDNA or gDNA derived from T cells, B-cell-depleted T cells, or PBMCs. The samples were drawn from two sources: the first 160 participants of the ongoing ImmuneRACE study, and 1,000 to 1,500 subjects contributed by 6 global collaborators. A freely available public database, intended as a resource for researchers studying the immune response to SARS-CoV-2, is where the repertoires were released. Nearly every sample came with metadata listing a de-identified subject ID, COVID-19 status, age in years and sex. Deeply sampled blood TCRbeta repertoires from subjects exposed to, actively infected with, or recovered from COVID-19 were included in the dataset.

TCRbeta CDR3 regions were amplified from genomic DNA using the immunoSEQ Assay, a bias-controlled multiplex PCR. As for the original processing: The number of nucleated cells in each sample was estimated by amplification of reference gene primers within the assay. To quantify the absolute abundance of each unique TCRbeta CDR3 rearrangement, sequence reads were collapsed and filtered. Productive Simpson clonality was computed per sample as the square root of Simpson's diversity index over productive rearrangements. Entries here come from immuneACCESS through TCRdb and include only in-frame sequences with V and J called. Some clones fail to appear in such tables; in the studies checked, an unresolved V gene covers under half of the shortfall, and the cause of the remainder is unknown. The V and J calls and the clone size are those of that table, but D and trimming were determined from the DNA. In this sample the table shows under 100,000 clones, 80% of which occur a single time. Clones ranked in the top ten supply more than 10% of the sample.

At the junction V is shortened by 4 bases and J by 6 bases, with 16 bases in between. The germline V gene sets CDR1 to SGHDT and CDR2 to YYEEEE. The CDR3 runs 14 residues from the cysteine to the phenylalanine. The CDR3 DNA has 42 bases and is translated from base 1. The paper as a whole reports these results and caveats: How much clinical and demographic metadata was included differed by source and by participant, and the metadata was provided uncurated.

This clone was detected a few times. What this receptor recognizes is not known. Base-call qualities are not available, and no considerably larger clone is one nucleotide away. Whole blood was collected in K2EDTA tubes by collaborating institutions according to the institutions' own protocols. Collaborator samples were shipped for TCRbeta analysis as frozen whole blood, isolated PBMCs, or DNA extracted from either sample type. The V and J genes are TRBV5-6 and TRBJ1-1; the best D guess is TRBD1, with 5 bases matching. Material for sequencing was peripheral blood. The receptor was derived from a woman between 35 and 50 years old with active or convalescent COVID-19. The DNA sequence is TGTGCCAGCAGCCGACGGTGGGGCGTATCTGAAGCTTTCTTT. It translates as CASSRRWGVSEAFF.